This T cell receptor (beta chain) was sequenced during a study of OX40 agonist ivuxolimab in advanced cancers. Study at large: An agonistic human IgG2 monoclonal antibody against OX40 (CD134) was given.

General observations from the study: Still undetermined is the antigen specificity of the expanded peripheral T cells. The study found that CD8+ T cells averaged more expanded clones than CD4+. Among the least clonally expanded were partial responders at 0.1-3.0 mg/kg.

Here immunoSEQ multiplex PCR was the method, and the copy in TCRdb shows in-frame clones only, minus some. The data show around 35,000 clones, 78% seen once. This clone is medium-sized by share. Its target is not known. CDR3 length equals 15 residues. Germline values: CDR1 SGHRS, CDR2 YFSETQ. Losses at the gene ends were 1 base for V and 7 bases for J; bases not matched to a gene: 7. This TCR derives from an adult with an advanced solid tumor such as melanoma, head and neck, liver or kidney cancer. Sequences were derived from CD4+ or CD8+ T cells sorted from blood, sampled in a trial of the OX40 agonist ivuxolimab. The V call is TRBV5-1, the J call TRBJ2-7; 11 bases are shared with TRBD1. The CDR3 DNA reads TGCGCCAGCAGCTTGAACGGACAGGGGGCCGGGGAGCAGTACTTC. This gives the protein CASSLNGQGAGEQYF.